Below, one T cell receptor beta chain is given with its context. As yet, its antigen is unknown. The junction and the germline gene differ at one end; a read error may be behind it. Clones were sequenced by immunoSEQ multiplex PCR, and TCRdb holds only the in-frame ones, with some missing. This table has about 120,000 clones, 90% to 95% appearing once. The sample is drawn from a study of siplizumab effects on memory and regulatory T cells. Study results and caveats: The study found that siplizumab significantly reduced alloreactive sequences traceable to unstimulated CD4+ memory cells. Naive-or-memory phenotypes were unassignable for roughly 80-95% of proliferating CD4+ or CD8+ clones.

The CDR3 runs to 15 residues. The V gene's germline CDR1 is SSHAT and CDR2 FNYEAQ (reference sequence). This receptor was obtained from a human donor in good health. Specimen: non-Treg CD4+ T cells sorted from blood. The rearrangement uses TRBV7-7 and TRBJ2-5; D is uncertain. The CDR3 DNA reads TGTGCTAGCAGCTCCTACGTGGGCACACAAGAGACCCAGTACTTC. Its protein is CASSSYVGTQETQYF.